This T cell receptor (beta chain) is from a study of blood T cell repertoires in COVID-19. The table came from immunoSEQ multiplex PCR; TCRdb's copy has only in-frame clones and leaves some out. This repertoire shows about 160,000 clones, 80% found once; its top ten account for about 6%. The CDR3 covers 14 residues. Trimming pared 10 bases from V and 0 bases from J, leaving 10 bases between. Germline CDR1 reads MNHEY; CDR2 reads SVGAGI. The sequence was obtained from a middle-aged man who had recovered from COVID-19. The rearrangement uses TRBV6-5 and TRBJ2-6; D gene uncertain. The sequenced sample consisted of PBMCs or T cells enriched from blood (not recorded which). This chain's CDR3 is CATQRFSGANVLTF. The CDR3 bases are TGTGCCACCCAGCGATTCTCTGGGGCCAACGTCCTGACTTTC.